A single sample gave rise to the 18 T cell receptor beta chains below, sequenced in a study of T cell responses to AZD1222 COVID-19 vaccine. This table comes from immunoSEQ multiplex PCR, and its TCRdb copy is limited to in-frame clones, with some not included. The sample lists around 140,000 clones, over 90% seen once, with approximately 5.4% in the top ten. The material was peripheral blood, obtained on day 0 of AZD1222 vaccination. The receptor set was obtained from an adult in good health.

V usage is TRBV3-1 (or the pseudogene TRBV3-2) and J usage is TRBJ1-1; no reliable D call. Germline CDR1 LGHDT, CDR2 YNNKEL (reference sequence). V lost 2 bases to trimming and J lost 0 bases, with 4 bases between them. The CDR3 sequence is 13 residues long. The CDR3 bases are TGTGCCAGCAGCCAAAAGTTGAACACTGAAGCTTTCTTT. As protein: CASSQKLNTEAFF.

A few counts support this clone. V and J are TRBV5-1 and TRBJ2-1, with D tentatively TRBD1 (5 bases). Between the trimmed V and J ends, which lost 2 bases and 4 bases, there was a span of 13 bases. Per the germline V gene, CDR1 is SGHRS and CDR2 is YFSETQ. CDR3 length equals 15 residues. Written as DNA, the CDR3 is TGCGCCAGCAGCTTTGGCAGCAGGGAATACAATGAGCAGTTCTTC. Amino acids: CASSFGSREYNEQFF.

This chain connects TRBV15 to TRBJ2-1; D is ambiguous. Trimming shortened V by 0 bases and J by 7 bases, and 7 bases separated the two germline ends. Germline CDR1 reads LNHNV; CDR2 reads YYDKDF (reference sequence). The CDR3 is 13 residues long. CDR3 in amino acids: CATSRDLGNEQFF. CDR3 sequence (DNA): TGTGCCACCAGCAGAGATCTAGGGAATGAGCAGTTCTTC.

The J gene is TRBJ2-7, the V gene TRBV5-8; D gene uncertain. Germline V gives CDR1 SGHTS, CDR2 YDEGEE. V lost 0 bases and J lost 0, with 4 bases in between. The CDR3 is 13 amino acids. The CDR3 here is CASSLGNSYEQYF. Written as DNA, the CDR3 is TGTGCCAGCAGCTTGGGGAACTCCTACGAGCAGTACTTC.

This chain links TRBV2 with TRBJ2-1; D is unclear. Looked up from germline, CDR1 is SNHLY and CDR2 is FYNNEI. The V gene lost 2 bases and the J gene lost 5 bases, with 13 bases spanning the gap. The CDR3 runs to 15 residues. CDR3 protein: CASSESVTTNNEQFF. The CDR3 bases are TGTGCCAGCAGTGAAAGCGTGACCACCAACAATGAGCAGTTCTTC.

This chain uses TRBV6-5 with TRBJ2-5; 11 nucleotides agree with TRBD2. The germline V gene has CDR1 MNHEY and CDR2 SVGAGI. The CDR3 runs 15 residues. V dropped 5 bases and J dropped 2; count of bases not matched to a gene: 4. CDR3 region: CASSHSGGGQETQYF. CDR3 sequence (DNA): TGTGCCAGCAGTCATAGCGGGGGGGGGCAAGAGACCCAGTACTTC.

The chain links TRBV28 to TRBJ2-1, with no clear D. Germline V gene lookup returns CDR1 MDHEN and CDR2 SYDVKM. The CDR3 loop spans 11 amino acids. Deletions cut 2 bases from V and 9 bases from J, with 5 bases between. In nucleotides, the CDR3 is TGTGCCAGCAGTTTACCCAGTGAGCAGTTCTTC. This encodes CASSLPSEQFF.

The V and J genes are TRBV11-2 and TRBJ2-1, with 12 bases fitting TRBD2. The CDR3 totals 14 residues. Germline CDR1 SGHAT, CDR2 FQNNGV. J lost 7 bases, V lost 2 bases, and 0 bases had no gene match. Here the CDR3 DNA reads TGTGCCAGCAGCTTAACTAGCGGGGGGAATGAGCAGTTCTTC. It translates to CASSLTSGGNEQFF. The full variable domain, with the rest looked up from reference TRBV11-2 and TRBJ2-1, is EAGVAQSPRYKIIEKRQSVAFWCNPISGHATLYWYQQILGQGPKLLIQFQNNGVVDDSQLPKDRFSAERLKGVDSTLKIQPAKLEDSAVYLCASSLTSGGNEQFFGPGTRLTVL.

This clone was seen only once. The chain recombines TRBV29-1 with TRBJ1-4; TRBD1 aligns across 7 bases. The CDR3 covers 11 residues. The J segment lost 14 bases and the V segment lost 7 bases, leaving 10 bases of the junction unmatched. Germline loops: CDR1 SQVTM, CDR2 ANQGSEA. CDR3 nucleotides: TGCAGCGGCGAGGAGGGGGCCAGTCTGTTTTTT. It encodes CSGEEGASLFF.

Only a few counts were recorded for this clone. CDR3 bases: TGCGCCAGCAGCTTTGACGGGGACTATAATTCACCCCTCCACTTT. As protein: CASSFDGDYNSPLHF. The genes are TRBV5-1 and TRBJ1-6; D ambiguous. CDR1 is SGHRS and CDR2 is YFSETQ in the germline V gene. The CDR3 loop spans 15 amino acids. Trimming removed 2 bases from V and 3 bases from J, with 9 bases in between. The full variable domain, with the rest looked up from reference TRBV5-1 and TRBJ1-6, is KAGVTQTPRYLIKTRGQQVTLSCSPISGHRSVSWYQQTPGQGLQFLFEYFSETQRNKGNFPGRFSGRQFSNSRSEMNVSTLELGDSALYLCASSFDGDYNSPLHFGNGTRLTVT.

The V and J genes are TRBV7-6 and TRBJ2-1, with D tentatively TRBD1 (5 bases). CDR3 length: 13 residues. Germline CDR1 and CDR2: SGHVS and FNYEAQ. V was shortened by 3 bases and J by 4 bases, with 7 bases between the two germline ends. The CDR3 sequence is CASSFTGYNEQFF. The CDR3 region has the DNA TGTGCCAGCAGCTTCACAGGTTACAATGAGCAGTTCTTC.

The V call is TRBV30, the J call TRBJ2-1, with unresolved D. The CDR3 contains 12 residues. CDR1 and CDR2 (germline): GTSNPN, SVGIG (reference sequence). Between the trimmed V and J ends, which lost 1 base and 2 bases, there was a span of 3 bases. The CDR3 is CAWSGTYNEQFF. CDR3 bases: TGTGCCTGGAGTGGAACCTACAATGAGCAGTTCTTC. Complete variable domain (other parts from reference TRBV30 and TRBJ2-1): SQTIHQWPATLVQPVGSPLSLECTVEGTSNPNLYWYRQAAGRGLQLLFYSVGIGQISSEVPQNLSASRPQDRQFILSSKKLLLSDSGFYLCAWSGTYNEQFFGPGTRLTVL.

This clone was detected once. This rearrangement joins TRBV9 to TRBJ2-3; D is perhaps TRBD1 (6 bases). Germline V gene lookup returns CDR1 SGDLS and CDR2 YYNGEE. The CDR3 has 15 amino acids. V lost 0 bases and J 2 bases, leaving 10 bases between the germline ends. The CDR3 region has the DNA TGTGCCAGCAGCGTAGTTGGACAGAACACAGATACGCAGTATTTT. Its protein product is CASSVVGQNTDTQYF.

The DNA for the CDR3 is TGTGCCATCAGTGAGGGGGGGCCTAATGAAAAACTGTTTTTT. This codes for CAISEGGPNEKLFF. This sequence joins TRBV10-3 and TRBJ1-4; a possible D gene is TRBD1 (6 bases). Germline lookup yields CDR1 ENHRY and CDR2 SYGVKD. The CDR3 runs to 14 residues. V gave up 2 bases and J gave up 3 bases, with 7 bases separating them.

The genes are TRBV6-5 and TRBJ1-1; D is possibly TRBD1 (5 bases). The length of the CDR3 is 13 residues. Trimming removed 2 bases from V and 10 bases from J, with 14 bases in between. Germline-derived CDR1 and CDR2 are MNHEY and SVGAGI. The CDR3 nucleotides read TGTGCCAGCAGTTACGGGGGAGGGGCCGTAGCTTTCTTT. Translating it yields CASSYGGGAVAFF.

This clone has more than one count but fewer than ten. The genes are TRBV9 and TRBJ2-7; D not certain. CDR1 SGDLS and CDR2 YYNGEE come from the germline V gene. There are 13 residues in the CDR3. V lost 3 bases and J 4 bases, leaving 11 bases between the germline ends. CDR3 sequence reads: CASSATDLYEQYF. CDR3 coding DNA: TGTGCCAGCAGCGCCACCGACCTTTACGAGCAGTACTTC. Full variable domain (remainder filled in from reference TRBV9 and TRBJ2-7): DSGVTQTPKHLITATGQRVTLRCSPRSGDLSVYWYQQSLDQGLQFLIQYYNGEERAKGNILERFSAQQFPDLHSELNLSSLELGDSALYFCASSATDLYEQYFGPGTRLTVT.

This rearrangement joins TRBV19 to TRBJ2-3; TRBD1 matches 10 bases. V was pared by 5 bases and J by 2 bases, with 7 bases of the junction left unmatched. Germline assignment: CDR1 LNHDA and CDR2 SQIVND (reference sequence). CDR3 length: 16 amino acids. The CDR3 nucleotides read TGTGCCAGTAGTCTCACCGGGACAGGGGACACAGATACGCAGTATTTT. It is translated as CASSLTGTGDTDTQYF. The full variable domain, in which reference TRBV19 and TRBJ2-3 provide the parts outside the CDR3, is DGGITQSPKYLFRKEGQNVTLSCEQNLNHDAMYWYRQDPGQGLRLIYYSQIVNDFQKGDIAEGYSVSREKKESFPLTVTSAQKNPTAFYLCASSLTGTGDTDTQYFGPGTRLTVL.

The chain is built from TRBV2 and TRBJ2-7; 7 nucleotides match TRBD2. V trimming: 3 bases; J trimming: 1 base; junction bases outside the gene matches: 6. Per germline, CDR1 SNHLY and CDR2 FYNNEI. This CDR3 has 15 amino acids. In DNA, the CDR3 is TGTGCCAGCAGTGATTTGGGACTAACTTCCTACGAGCAGTACTTC. It specifies CASSDLGLTSYEQYF. Looking up the rest from reference TRBV2 and TRBJ2-7 gives the full variable domain: EPEVTQTPSHQVTQMGQEVILRCVPISNHLYFYWYRQILGQKVEFLVSFYNNEISEKSEIFDDQFSVERPDGSNFTLKIRSTKLEDSAMYFCASSDLGLTSYEQYFGPGTRLTVT.